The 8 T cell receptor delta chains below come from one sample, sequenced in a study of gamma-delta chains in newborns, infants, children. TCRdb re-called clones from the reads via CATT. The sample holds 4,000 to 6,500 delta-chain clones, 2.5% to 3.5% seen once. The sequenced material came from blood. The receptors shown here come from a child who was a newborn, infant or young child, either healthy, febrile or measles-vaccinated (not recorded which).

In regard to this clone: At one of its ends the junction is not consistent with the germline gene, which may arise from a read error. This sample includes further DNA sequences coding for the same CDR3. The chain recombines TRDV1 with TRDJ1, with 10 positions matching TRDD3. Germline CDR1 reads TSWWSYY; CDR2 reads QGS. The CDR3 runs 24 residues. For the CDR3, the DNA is TGTGCTCTTGGGGACCGGGGTGACACGACGCCTGGACGAGACTGGGGGATTTCACCCGATAAACCCATCTTT. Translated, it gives CALGDRGDTTPGRDWGISPDKPIF.

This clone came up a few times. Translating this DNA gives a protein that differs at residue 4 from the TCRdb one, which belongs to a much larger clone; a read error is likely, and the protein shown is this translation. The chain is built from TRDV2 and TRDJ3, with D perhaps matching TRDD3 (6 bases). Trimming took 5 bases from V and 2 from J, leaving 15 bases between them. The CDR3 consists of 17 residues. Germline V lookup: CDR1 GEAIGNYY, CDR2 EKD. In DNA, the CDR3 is TGTGCCTGTGGCAGTACTGGGATCCCCTGGGACACCCGACAGATGTTTTTC. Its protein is CACGSTGIPWDTRQMFF.

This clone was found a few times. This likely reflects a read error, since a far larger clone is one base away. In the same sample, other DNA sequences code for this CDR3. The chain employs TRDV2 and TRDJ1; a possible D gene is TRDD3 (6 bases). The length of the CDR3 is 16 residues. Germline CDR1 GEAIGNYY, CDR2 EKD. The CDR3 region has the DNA TGTGCCTGTGACCGGTACTGGGTGACGTACACCGATAAGCTCATCTTT. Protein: CACDRYWVTYTDKLIF.

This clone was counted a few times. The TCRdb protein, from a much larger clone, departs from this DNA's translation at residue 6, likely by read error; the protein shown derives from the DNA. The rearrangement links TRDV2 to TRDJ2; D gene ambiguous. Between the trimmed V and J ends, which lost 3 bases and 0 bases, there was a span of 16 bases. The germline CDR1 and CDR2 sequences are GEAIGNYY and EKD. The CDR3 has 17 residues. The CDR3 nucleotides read TGTGCCTGTGACCCCATAGGGGCCGCCTCTTTGACAGCACAACTCTTCTTT. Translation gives CACDPIGAASLTAQLFF.

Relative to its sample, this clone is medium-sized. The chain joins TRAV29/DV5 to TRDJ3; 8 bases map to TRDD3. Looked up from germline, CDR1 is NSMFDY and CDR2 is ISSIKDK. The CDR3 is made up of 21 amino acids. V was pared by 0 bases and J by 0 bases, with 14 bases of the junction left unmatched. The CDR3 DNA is TGTGCAGCAAGCGTTCTCTGTACTGGGGGCCCTAGCTCCTGGGACACCCGACAGATGTTTTTC. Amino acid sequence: CAASVLCTGGPSSWDTRQMFF. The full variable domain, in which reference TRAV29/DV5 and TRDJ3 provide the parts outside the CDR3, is DQQVKQNSPSLSVQEGRISILNCDYTNSMFDYFLWYKKYPAEGPTFLISISSIKDKNEDGRFTVFLNKSAKHLSLHIVPSQPGDSAVYFCAASVLCTGGPSSWDTRQMFFGTGIKLFVEP.

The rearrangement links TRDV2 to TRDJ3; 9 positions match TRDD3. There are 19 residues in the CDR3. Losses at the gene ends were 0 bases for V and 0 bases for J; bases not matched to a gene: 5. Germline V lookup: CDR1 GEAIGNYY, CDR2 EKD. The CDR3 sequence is CACDTGDTRSSWDTRQMFF. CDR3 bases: TGTGCCTGTGACACCGGGGATACGAGGAGCTCCTGGGACACCCGACAGATGTTTTTC.

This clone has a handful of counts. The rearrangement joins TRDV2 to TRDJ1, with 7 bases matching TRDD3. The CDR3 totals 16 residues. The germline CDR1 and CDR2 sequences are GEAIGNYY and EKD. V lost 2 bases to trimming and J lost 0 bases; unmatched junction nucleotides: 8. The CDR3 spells CACDIAGGPYTDKLIF. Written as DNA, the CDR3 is TGTGCCTGTGACATCGCTGGGGGTCCCTACACCGATAAACTCATCTTT.

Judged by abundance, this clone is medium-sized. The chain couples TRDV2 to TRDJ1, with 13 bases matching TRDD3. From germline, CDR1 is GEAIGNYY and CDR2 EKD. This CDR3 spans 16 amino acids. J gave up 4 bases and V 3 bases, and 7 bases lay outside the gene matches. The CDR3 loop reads CACDARTGGYGDKLIF. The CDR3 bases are TGTGCCTGTGACGCCAGAACTGGGGGATACGGCGATAAACTCATCTTT.